Presented here are 25 T cell receptor beta chains from one specimen sequenced in a study of immune cell composition in non-small cell lung cancer. Some clones are missing from TCRdb's copy, which holds only in-frame ones; the method was immunoSEQ multiplex PCR. The profile shows 2,000 or so clones, 65% to 90% of them singletons. Sample: lung tumor tissue. Receptors were obtained from a human donor with non-small cell lung cancer.

Worth noting for this clone: At one end, the junction sequence differs from germline, possibly due to a read error. Other DNA sequences in this specimen translate into the identical CDR3. This chain links TRBV18 with TRBJ2-5; 8 bases match TRBD2. The CDR3 length is 14 residues. Germline values: CDR1 KGHSH, CDR2 LQKENI. Here the CDR3 DNA reads TGTGCCAGCTCACCGAGCGGGGGCCAAGAGACTCAGTACTTC. It translates to CASSPSGGQETQYF. The whole variable domain, remainder taken from reference TRBV18 and TRBJ2-5, is NAGVMQNPRHLVRRRGQEARLRCSPMKGHSHVYWYRQLPEEGLKFMVYLQKENIIDESGMPKERFSAEFPKEGPSILRIQQVVRGDSAAYFCASSPSGGQETQYFGPGTRLLVL.

The rearrangement joins TRBV6-1 to TRBJ1-5; tentative D call: TRBD1 (6 bases). V gave up 1 base and J gave up 3 bases, with 7 bases separating them. Per germline, CDR1 MNHNS and CDR2 SASEGT. The CDR3 length is 14 residues. The CDR3 sequence is CASSEGQANQPQHF. CDR3 nucleotide sequence: TGTGCCAGCAGTGAAGGACAGGCCAATCAGCCCCAGCATTTT.

This clone was recorded a few times. The rearrangement uses TRBV7-9 and TRBJ1-2; no definite D call. The CDR3 is 12 residues long. From germline, CDR1 is SEHNR and CDR2 FQNEAQ (reference sequence). Trimming left V 4 bases short and J 4 bases short, with 7 bases between. The CDR3 loop reads CASSSPFYGYTF. CDR3 DNA: TGTGCCAGCAGCTCCCCTTTCTATGGCTACACCTTC.

This clone has just a few counts. The chain carries TRBV15 and TRBJ2-4; D not resolved. The germline CDR1 and CDR2 sequences are LNHNV and YYDKDF (reference sequence). V was cut by 0 bases and J by 4 bases, with 10 bases left in between. The CDR3 sequence is 15 residues long. CDR3 protein: CATSRDWASKNIQYF. The CDR3 DNA sequence: TGTGCCACCAGCAGAGATTGGGCCAGTAAAAACATTCAGTACTTC.

The J gene is TRBJ2-1, the V gene TRBV28; 9 nucleotides match TRBD2. The CDR3 has 15 amino acids. V lost 2 bases and J lost 8; bases outside the gene matches: 7. Germline V gene lookup returns CDR1 MDHEN and CDR2 SYDVKM. For the CDR3, the DNA is TGTGCCAGCAGTTTAGCGGGAGGGCCACGGGATGAGCAGTTCTTC. It is translated as CASSLAGGPRDEQFF.

This clone appeared once. The chain joins TRBV15 to TRBJ2-5; 13 bases fit TRBD2. After removal of 3 bases from V and 5 bases from J, the junction contained 6 bases not matched to a gene. Germline V gene data show CDR1 as LNHNV and CDR2 as YYDKDF (reference sequence). The CDR3 has 16 amino acids. The CDR3 DNA reads TGTGCCACCAGCAGGGGACTAGCGGGACTAGAGGAGACCCAGTACTTC. Amino acids: CATSRGLAGLEETQYF.

The table lists this clone with a few counts. V is TRBV28 and J is TRBJ1-4; D perhaps matches TRBD1 (5 bases). Trimming shortened V by 4 bases and J by 0 bases, and 24 bases separated the two germline ends. The germline V gene has CDR1 MDHEN and CDR2 SYDVKM. This CDR3 comprises 20 residues. The CDR3 protein is CASSSIVITDSRATNEKLFF. As DNA, the CDR3 is TGTGCCAGCAGTTCCATCGTCATTACCGACAGCCGTGCAACTAATGAAAAACTGTTTTTT.

This chain links TRBV7-2 with TRBJ2-7, with 8 bases aligning to TRBD2. Germline-derived CDR1 and CDR2 are SGHTA and FQGNSA. V gave up 7 bases and J gave up 4 bases; unmatched junction bases: 12. The CDR3 extends over 15 amino acids. The CDR3: CASTQGGLALYEQYF. CDR3 bases: TGTGCCAGCACCCAAGGTGGACTAGCCTTGTACGAGCAGTACTTC.

This clone has a handful of counts. This chain connects TRBV27 to TRBJ2-7, with TRBD1 as a possible D gene (5 bases). The V gene lost 6 bases and the J gene lost 0 bases, with 12 bases spanning the gap. The CDR3 runs to 14 residues. Per the germline V gene, CDR1 is MNHEY and CDR2 is SMNVEV (reference sequence). CDR3 sequence reads: CASRIRQFSYEQYF. The CDR3 DNA is TGTGCCAGCAGAATCCGACAGTTCTCCTACGAGCAGTACTTC.

The chain employs TRBV9 and TRBJ1-4; no reliable D call. CDR1 is SGDLS and CDR2 is YYNGEE in the germline V gene. Trimming took 2 bases from V and 8 from J, leaving 13 bases between them. This CDR3 spans 14 amino acids. The CDR3 nucleotides are TGTGCCAGCAGCGTCGGGTTAAGCACGGAAAAACTGTTTTTT. Translated, it gives CASSVGLSTEKLFF.

The chain links TRBV6-1 to TRBJ1-2; D is possibly TRBD1 (5 bases). CDR3 size: 13 residues. Germline lookup yields CDR1 MNHNS and CDR2 SASEGT. V was clipped by 8 bases and J by 2 bases, with 12 bases between them. The CDR3 protein is CASHTRANYGYTF. The CDR3 bases are TGTGCCAGCCATACCAGGGCGAACTATGGCTACACCTTC.

V and J are TRBV4-1 and TRBJ1-4; possibly TRBD1 for D (6 bases). Germline lookup yields CDR1 MGHRA and CDR2 YSYEKL. V dropped 1 base and J dropped 0 bases, with 12 bases sitting between them. CDR3 length equals 17 residues. CDR3 protein: CASSQGPTGSTNEKLFF. CDR3 nucleotides: TGCGCCAGCAGCCAAGGCCCCACAGGGTCAACTAATGAAAAACTGTTTTTT.

This CDR3 reads CASSLGSGVASYEQYF. The CDR3 DNA follows: TGTGCCAGCAGCTTAGGTTCCGGGGTGGCCTCCTACGAGCAGTACTTC. The gene calls are TRBV7-2 and TRBJ2-7; a possible D gene is TRBD2 (5 bases). Germline CDR1 reads SGHTA; CDR2 reads FQGNSA. The CDR3 contains 16 residues. Trimming took 1 base from V and 0 from J, leaving 13 bases between them.

This clone was counted a few times. The V call is TRBV6-5, the J call TRBJ2-1; 11 positions match TRBD2. The CDR3 has 15 residues. CDR1 is MNHEY, CDR2 SVGAGI, per germline. V gave up 2 bases and J gave up 4 bases; unmatched junction bases: 1. The CDR3 sequence: CASSYTSGSYNEQFF. The CDR3 coding sequence is TGTGCCAGCAGTTACACTAGCGGGAGTTACAATGAGCAGTTCTTC.

The chain employs TRBV12-5 and TRBJ2-2; D unresolved. V gave up 2 bases and J gave up 7 bases, with 14 bases separating them. The CDR3 contains 15 residues. From germline, CDR1 is LGHNT and CDR2 FRNRAP. The CDR3 nucleotides read TGTGCTAGTGGTTTGTGTGAAGTTTACGGCGGGGAGCTGTTTTTT. This codes for CASGLCEVYGGELFF.

The gene calls are TRBV5-4 and TRBJ2-1; TRBD2 aligns across 9 bases. V lost 5 bases and J lost 5; bases outside the gene matches: 8. In germline, CDR1 is SGHNT, CDR2 YYREEE (reference sequence). This CDR3 contains 15 residues. The CDR3: CASSPTSGMDNEQFF. DNA for the CDR3: TGTGCCAGCAGTCCGACTAGCGGTATGGACAATGAGCAGTTCTTC.

The chain links TRBV7-2 to TRBJ1-3; D may be TRBD1 (5 bases). The CDR3 has 16 amino acids. V was pared by 0 bases and J by 4 bases, with 13 bases between. Germline CDR1 and CDR2: SGHTA and FQGNSA. The CDR3 spells CASSLATGLSGNTIYF. The CDR3 nucleotides read TGTGCCAGCAGCTTAGCGACGGGACTGTCGGGAAACACCATATATTTT.

This chain connects TRBV5-1 to TRBJ2-3; 16 bases fit TRBD2. The germline V gene has CDR1 SGHRS and CDR2 YFSETQ. The CDR3 totals 20 residues. The trim removed 0 bases at V and 1 base at J, leaving 8 bases unmatched. The CDR3 bases are TGCGCCAGCAGCTTGGCATCTACCGGGACTAGCGGGAGGGGCACAGATACGCAGTATTTT. Its translation: CASSLASTGTSGRGTDTQYF.

V and J are TRBV5-1 and TRBJ2-3; 9 bases are shared with TRBD2. Germline assignment: CDR1 SGHRS and CDR2 YFSETQ. V dropped 9 bases and J dropped 2; count of bases not matched to a gene: 13. This CDR3 is 16 amino acids long. The CDR3 is CATAFTSSGTTDTQYF. CDR3 sequence (DNA): TGCGCCACCGCTTTCACTTCTAGCGGGACCACAGATACGCAGTATTTT.

The chain combines TRBV30 with TRBJ1-1, with D tentatively TRBD1 (6 bases). The germline gives CDR1 GTSNPN, CDR2 SVGIG (reference sequence). This CDR3 contains 12 residues. Between the trimmed V and J ends, which lost 8 bases and 0 bases, there was a span of 10 bases. The DNA of the CDR3 is TGTGCCGGCGACAGGCTGAACACTGAAGCTTTCTTT. This translates into CAGDRLNTEAFF.

The CDR3 DNA follows: TGTGCCAGCAGTTTCCGGACTAGCGGGAGGTTTGAGCAGTACTTC. Amino acid sequence: CASSFRTSGRFEQYF. This chain uses TRBV6-5 with TRBJ2-7; the match to TRBD2 covers 14 bases. V gave up 4 bases and J gave up 7 bases; unmatched junction bases: 6. CDR1 MNHEY and CDR2 SVGAGI come from the germline V gene. This CDR3 has 15 residues.

The chain is built from TRBV7-8 and TRBJ1-4, with a weak D call TRBD1 (5 bases). Looked up from germline, CDR1 is SGHVS and CDR2 is FQNEAQ. The CDR3 loop spans 16 amino acids. V lost 5 bases and J lost 5, with 18 bases in between. The CDR3 region is CASSLYARQSNEKLFF. CDR3 sequence (DNA): TGTGCCAGCAGCCTATACGCGAGACAGTCGAATGAAAAACTGTTTTTT. The whole variable domain, remainder taken from reference TRBV7-8 and TRBJ1-4, is GAGVSQSPRYKVAKRGQDVALRCDPISGHVSLFWYQQALGQGPEFLTYFQNEAQLDKSGLPSDRFFAERPEGSVSTLKIQRTQQEDSAVYLCASSLYARQSNEKLFFGSGTQLSVL.

The rearrangement links TRBV14 to TRBJ1-5; no firm D call. Germline lookup yields CDR1 SGHDN and CDR2 FVKESK. CDR3 size: 13 residues. Trimming pared 1 base from V and 3 bases from J, leaving 4 bases between. CDR3 DNA: TGTGCCAGCAGCCAAGGTCACAATCAGCCCCAGCATTTT. This encodes CASSQGHNQPQHF.

This chain joins TRBV7-2 and TRBJ2-3, with 9 bases identical to TRBD2. Trimming cost V 3 bases and J 8 bases; bases outside gene matches: 12. There are 16 residues in the CDR3. Per germline, CDR1 SGHTA and CDR2 FQGNSA. The CDR3 DNA follows: TGTGCCAGCAGCTTTAATAGCGGGAGTCCGCCCGCTACGCAGTATTTT. This translates into CASSFNSGSPPATQYF.

The chain uses TRBV19 and TRBJ1-2, with a possible D match to TRBD1 (6 bases). Trimming pared 6 bases from V and 5 bases from J, leaving 19 bases between. The CDR3 consists of 15 residues. From germline, CDR1 is LNHDA and CDR2 SQIVND (reference sequence). The CDR3 is CASRPTQQGPYGYTF. The DNA for the CDR3 is TGTGCCAGTAGGCCAACCCAACAGGGTCCTTATGGCTACACCTTC.